This entry concerns a single T cell receptor (beta chain). The data originate from a study of blood T cell repertoires in COVID-19. Study summary: Material from acute and convalescent COVID-19 was sourced from the United States, Italy and Spain. Nucleic acid was either cDNA or gDNA, and it came from T cells, B-cell-depleted T cells, or PBMCs.

Per the study methods: Estimates of nucleated cell counts were drawn from the amplification of reference gene primers. Only in-frame clones appear in the TCRdb table, and some are missing; sequencing was by immunoSEQ multiplex PCR. The V and J calls and clone size were taken over from that table, and D and trimming were inferred from the DNA. Of about 230,000 clones in the sample, approximately 87% were seen once. Between the trimmed V and J ends, which lost 5 bases and 1 base, there was a span of 14 bases. Looked up from germline, CDR1 is MNHEY and CDR2 is SVGEGT. This CDR3 is built from 15 residues.

The chain has TRBV6-2 or TRBV6-3 and TRBJ2-5; weak D call: TRBD1 (5 bases). The TCR was taken from a woman in her 70s with active or convalescent COVID-19. Specimen: peripheral blood. For the CDR3, the DNA is TGTGCCAGCAGTCCCCCGGCAGGGCCCCAAGAGACCCAGTACTTC. It specifies CASSPPAGPQETQYF.